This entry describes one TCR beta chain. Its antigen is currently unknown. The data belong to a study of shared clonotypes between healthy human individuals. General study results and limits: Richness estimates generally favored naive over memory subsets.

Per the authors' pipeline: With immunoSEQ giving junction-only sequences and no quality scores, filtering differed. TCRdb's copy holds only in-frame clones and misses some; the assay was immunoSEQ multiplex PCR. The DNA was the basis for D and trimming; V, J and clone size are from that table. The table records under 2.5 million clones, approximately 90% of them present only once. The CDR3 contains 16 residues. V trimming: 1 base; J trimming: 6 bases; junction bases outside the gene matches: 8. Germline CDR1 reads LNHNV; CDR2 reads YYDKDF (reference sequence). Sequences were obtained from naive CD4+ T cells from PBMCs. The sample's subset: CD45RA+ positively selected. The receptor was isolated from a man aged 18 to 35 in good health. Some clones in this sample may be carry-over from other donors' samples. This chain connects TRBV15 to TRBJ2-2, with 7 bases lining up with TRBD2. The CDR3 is CATSRVRGGSAGELFF. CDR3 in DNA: TGTGCCACCAGCAGAGTAAGAGGCGGGAGCGCCGGGGAGCTGTTTTTT.